This T cell receptor beta chain was captured in a study of beta chain features in type 1 diabetes. Since all of the isolated RNA was reverse transcribed, expressed TCRB transcripts were what got sequenced. Data came from immunoSEQ multiplex PCR; TCRdb stores just in-frame clones and leaves some out. The table records under 250,000 clones, 25% to 30% of them present only once. A single heparinised draw of approximately 110 mL on average was taken per donor. The length of the CDR3 is 13 residues. CDR1 and CDR2 from the germline V gene are SEHNR and FQNEAQ (reference sequence). The ends were cut back, 9 bases at V and 5 bases at J, with 13 bases in the middle.

Sequencing input: central memory CD4+ T cells from blood. The chain recombines TRBV7-9 with TRBJ1-4; TRBD1 might be the D (6 bases). The receptor comes from a man aged 25-45 years in good health. CDR3 loop: CARVQGPNEKLFF. The DNA of the CDR3 is TGTGCCAGGGTACAGGGCCCAAATGAAAAACTGTTTTTT.